Listed below are T cell receptor beta chains from one sample, sequenced in a study of a mutant IDH1 vaccine in newly diagnosed glioma. Antigens for these TCRs are unknown. Method: immunoSEQ multiplex PCR; TCRdb's copy keeps in-frame clones and lacks some. The sample shows tens of thousands of clones, around 80% of them seen only once. This specimen was PBMCs, taken from a glioma patient whose treatment included an IDH1 peptide vaccine. Receptors were obtained from a man in his forties or fifties with glioma. CDR3s include the opening cysteine and the closing phenylalanine or tryptophan. Fields, in order: CDR3 protein, CDR3 DNA, clone size, V gene, D gene, J gene. A D gene is named only where the DNA matches it firmly. For some rows the clone size is stated as once, few or many, or as a class when expanded; others skip it.

cdr3_aa: CASSESGRQETQYF
cdr3_nt: TGCGCCAGCAGTGAGTCGGGCAGGCAAGAGACCCAGTACTTC
clone_size: few
v_call: TRBV10-1
d_call: .
j_call: TRBJ2-5

cdr3_aa: CASSLGTVDAYEQYF
cdr3_nt: TGTGCCAGCAGCTTAGGGACAGTCGACGCCTACGAGCAGTACTTC
clone_size: .
v_call: TRBV7-7
d_call: .
j_call: TRBJ2-7

cdr3_aa: CASSQEPGRQGQETQYF
cdr3_nt: TGTGCCAGCAGCCAAGAACCCGGACGGCAGGGCCAAGAGACCCAGTACTTC
clone_size: .
v_call: TRBV4-2
d_call: .
j_call: TRBJ2-5

cdr3_aa: CASSFRTRMRNTQYF
cdr3_nt: TGTGCCAGCAGTTTTCGGACACGAATGCGAAATACGCAGTATTTT
clone_size: few
v_call: TRBV27
d_call: .
j_call: TRBJ2-3

cdr3_aa: CASSSVDRYTGELFF
cdr3_nt: TGTGCCAGCAGTTCGGTGGACCGGTACACCGGGGAGCTGTTTTTT
clone_size: .
v_call: TRBV27
d_call: .
j_call: TRBJ2-2

cdr3_aa: CASSPENRRRLTEAFF
cdr3_nt: TGCGCCAGCAGTCCCGAAAACAGGCGACGTCTCACTGAAGCTTTCTTT
clone_size: .
v_call: TRBV4-1
d_call: .
j_call: TRBJ1-1

cdr3_aa: CASSEGRLGNTIYF
cdr3_nt: TGTGCCAGCAGTGAAGGCCGTCTCGGAAACACCATATATTTT
clone_size: .
v_call: TRBV2
d_call: .
j_call: TRBJ1-3

cdr3_aa: CASSPLGVGGLTDTQYF
cdr3_nt: TGTGCCAGCAGCCCCTTAGGGGTGGGGGGACTCACAGATACGCAGTATTTT
clone_size: once
v_call: TRBV7-9
d_call: .
j_call: TRBJ2-3

cdr3_aa: CASSLARAAYEQYF
cdr3_nt: TGTGCCAGCAGCTTAGCGAGAGCGGCCTACGAGCAGTACTTC
clone_size: .
v_call: TRBV7-2
d_call: .
j_call: TRBJ2-7

cdr3_aa: CASSLQGRSSYEQYF
cdr3_nt: TGTGCCAGCAGCTTACAGGGCAGAAGCTCCTACGAGCAGTACTTC
clone_size: once
v_call: TRBV5-4
d_call: .
j_call: TRBJ2-7

cdr3_aa: CASSLRGTNEKLFF
cdr3_nt: TGTGCCAGCAGCTTACGGGGCACTAATGAAAAACTGTTTTTT
clone_size: .
v_call: TRBV7-9
d_call: .
j_call: TRBJ1-4

cdr3_aa: CASSPRSGELFF
cdr3_nt: TGCGCCAGCAGCCCCCGGAGCGGGGAGCTGTTTTTT
clone_size: .
v_call: TRBV10-1
d_call: .
j_call: TRBJ2-2

cdr3_aa: CATRPRSGGAETQYF
cdr3_nt: TGTGCCACCCGCCCTAGGAGCGGGGGGGCGGAGACCCAGTACTTC
clone_size: .
v_call: TRBV6-6
d_call: TRBD2
j_call: TRBJ2-5

cdr3_aa: CASSLDSYSNQPQHF
cdr3_nt: TGTGCCAGCAGTCTTGACAGCTATAGCAATCAGCCCCAGCATTTT
clone_size: .
v_call: TRBV6-1
d_call: .
j_call: TRBJ1-5

cdr3_aa: CASSLGAGVGDTQYF
cdr3_nt: TGCGCCAGCAGCTTAGGAGCGGGGGTCGGAGATACGCAGTATTTT
clone_size: .
v_call: TRBV5-1
d_call: TRBD2
j_call: TRBJ2-3

cdr3_aa: CASSFSSYEQYF
cdr3_nt: TGTGCCAGCAGCTTTAGCTCCTACGAGCAGTACTTC
clone_size: .
v_call: TRBV5-6
d_call: .
j_call: TRBJ2-7

cdr3_aa: CASSLQGVNSPLHF
cdr3_nt: TGTGCCAGTAGTCTACAGGGTGTGAATTCACCCCTCCACTTT
clone_size: .
v_call: TRBV19
d_call: .
j_call: TRBJ1-6

cdr3_aa: CASSFRGPSLTDTQYF
cdr3_nt: TGTGCCAGCAGTTTTAGGGGCCCGAGCCTCACAGATACGCAGTATTTT
clone_size: .
v_call: TRBV27
d_call: .
j_call: TRBJ2-3

cdr3_aa: CASSSGTPASEQYF
cdr3_nt: TGTGCCAGTAGCTCCGGGACTCCGGCGTCCGAGCAGTACTTC
clone_size: .
v_call: TRBV19
d_call: .
j_call: TRBJ2-7

cdr3_aa: CASSPGTVRGYGYTF
cdr3_nt: TGTGCCAGCAGTCCGGGGACAGTACGGGGTTATGGCTACACCTTC
clone_size: .
v_call: TRBV27
d_call: TRBD1
j_call: TRBJ1-2

cdr3_aa: CASSAQSTGPSSYNSPLHF
cdr3_nt: TGTGCCAGCAGCGCCCAGTCGACAGGGCCTAGCTCCTATAATTCACCCCTCCACTTT
clone_size: .
v_call: TRBV9
d_call: TRBD1
j_call: TRBJ1-6

cdr3_aa: CSVSWGDEQFF
cdr3_nt: TGCAGCGTTTCATGGGGTGATGAGCAGTTCTTC
clone_size: .
v_call: TRBV29-1
d_call: .
j_call: TRBJ2-1

cdr3_aa: CASSQDWGTPSNQPQHF
cdr3_nt: TGCGCCAGCAGCCAAGATTGGGGGACTCCTAGCAATCAGCCCCAGCATTTT
clone_size: .
v_call: TRBV4-1
d_call: .
j_call: TRBJ1-5

cdr3_aa: CASSIQHPGVGEAFF
cdr3_nt: TGTGCCAGTAGTATACAACACCCGGGAGTAGGTGAAGCTTTCTTT
clone_size: .
v_call: TRBV19
d_call: .
j_call: TRBJ1-1

cdr3_aa: CASSSSGGSGGTGELFF
cdr3_nt: TGCGCCAGCAGCTCCTCGGGGGGCAGCGGGGGCACCGGGGAGCTGTTTTTT
clone_size: .
v_call: TRBV5-1
d_call: TRBD2
j_call: TRBJ2-2

cdr3_aa: CASSIGGPVEQFF
cdr3_nt: TGTGCCAGTAGTATAGGGGGTCCGGTTGAGCAGTTCTTC
clone_size: .
v_call: TRBV19
d_call: .
j_call: TRBJ2-1

cdr3_aa: CASSQDHGGAWGNSPLHF
cdr3_nt: TGCGCCAGCAGCCAAGATCATGGGGGGGCCTGGGGTAATTCACCCCTCCACTTT
clone_size: once
v_call: TRBV4-1
d_call: .
j_call: TRBJ1-6

cdr3_aa: CASSILGERNEKLFF
cdr3_nt: TGTGCCAGTAGTATACTAGGGGAGCGTAATGAAAAACTGTTTTTT
clone_size: few
v_call: TRBV19
d_call: .
j_call: TRBJ1-4

cdr3_aa: CASSYFGLNTEAFF
cdr3_nt: TGTGCCAGCAGTTACTTTGGGCTGAACACTGAAGCTTTCTTT
clone_size: few
v_call: TRBV6-6
d_call: .
j_call: TRBJ1-1

cdr3_aa: CASSPPRGAGREKLFF
cdr3_nt: TGCGCCAGCAGCCCCCCCCGGGGGGCGGGACGTGAAAAACTGTTTTTT
clone_size: .
v_call: TRBV4-1
d_call: .
j_call: TRBJ1-4

cdr3_aa: CASSYSKAVLGYTF
cdr3_nt: TGTGCCAGCAGTTACTCGAAGGCGGTGCTTGGCTACACCTTC
clone_size: .
v_call: TRBV6-5
d_call: .
j_call: TRBJ1-2

cdr3_aa: CASSSGQGGGDTQYF
cdr3_nt: TGTGCCAGCAGCTCAGGACAGGGGGGTGGCGATACGCAGTATTTT
clone_size: .
v_call: TRBV9
d_call: TRBD1
j_call: TRBJ2-3

cdr3_aa: CASSQGIRQYF
cdr3_nt: TGTGCCAGCAGCCAAGGTATTAGGCAGTACTTC
clone_size: .
v_call: TRBV14
d_call: .
j_call: TRBJ2-7